The source of this T cell receptor (beta chain) is a study of blood T cells in healthy people across ages. A second PCR, run for roughly 7 to 11 cycles, used a sample-barcoded 5' primer plus a J-beta primer mix. TCRdb fed the 5' RACE reads into MiXCR, producing one record per CDR3 protein. Of about 1.6 million distinct CDR3 sequences in the sample, approximately 32% were seen once. Trimming at V came to 3 bases and at J to 2 bases, leaving 5 bases not matched to a gene. This CDR3 contains 17 residues. The germline CDR1 and CDR2 sequences are SGHAT and FQNNGV. The clonotype comes from a woman aged 25 to 39 in good health. The genes are TRBV11-2 and TRBJ2-1, with 12 bases matching TRBD2. The specimen sequenced was blood. The CDR3 loop is CASSLRLAGDPYNEQFF. CDR3 coding DNA: TGTGCCAGCAGCTTGCGACTAGCGGGGGACCCCTACAATGAGCAGTTCTTC.